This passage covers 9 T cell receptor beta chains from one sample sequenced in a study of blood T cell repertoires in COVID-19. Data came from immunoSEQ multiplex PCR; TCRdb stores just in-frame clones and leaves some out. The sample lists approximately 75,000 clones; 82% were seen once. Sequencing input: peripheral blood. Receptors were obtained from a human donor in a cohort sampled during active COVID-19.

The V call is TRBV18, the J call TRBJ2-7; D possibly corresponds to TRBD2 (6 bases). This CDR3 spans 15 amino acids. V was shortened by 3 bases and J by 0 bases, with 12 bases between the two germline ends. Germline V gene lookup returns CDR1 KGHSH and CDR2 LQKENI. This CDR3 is CASSPSTGSSYEQYF. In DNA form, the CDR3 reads TGTGCCAGCTCACCTTCCACCGGGAGCTCCTACGAGCAGTACTTC.

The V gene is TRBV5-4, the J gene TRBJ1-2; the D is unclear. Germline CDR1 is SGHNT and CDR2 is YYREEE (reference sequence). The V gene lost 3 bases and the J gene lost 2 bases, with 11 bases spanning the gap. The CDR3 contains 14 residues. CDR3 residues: CASSSPGKNYGYTF. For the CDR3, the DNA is TGTGCCAGCAGCTCACCCGGGAAAAACTATGGCTACACCTTC. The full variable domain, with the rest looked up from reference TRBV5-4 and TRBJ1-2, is ETGVTQSPTHLIKTRGQQVTLRCSSQSGHNTVSWYQQALGQGPQFIFQYYREEENGRGNFPPRFSGLQFPNYSSELNVNALELDDSALYLCASSSPGKNYGYTFGSGTRLTVV.

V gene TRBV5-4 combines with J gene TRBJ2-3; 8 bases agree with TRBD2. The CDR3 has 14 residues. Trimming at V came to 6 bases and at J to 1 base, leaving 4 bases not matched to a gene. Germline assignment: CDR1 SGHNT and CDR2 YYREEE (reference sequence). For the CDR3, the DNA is TGTGCCAGCACCCGGGGGGGACGCACAGATACGCAGTATTTT. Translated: CASTRGGRTDTQYF.

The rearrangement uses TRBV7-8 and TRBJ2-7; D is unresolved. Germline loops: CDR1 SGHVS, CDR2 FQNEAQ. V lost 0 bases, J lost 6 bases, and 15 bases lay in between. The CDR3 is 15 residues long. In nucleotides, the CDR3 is TGTGCCAGCAGCTTAGCGCGAGACACTTACCGCGAGCAGTACTTC. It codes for CASSLARDTYREQYF. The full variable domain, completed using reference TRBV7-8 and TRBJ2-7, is GAGVSQSPRYKVAKRGQDVALRCDPISGHVSLFWYQQALGQGPEFLTYFQNEAQLDKSGLPSDRFFAERPEGSVSTLKIQRTQQEDSAVYLCASSLARDTYREQYFGPGTRLTVT.

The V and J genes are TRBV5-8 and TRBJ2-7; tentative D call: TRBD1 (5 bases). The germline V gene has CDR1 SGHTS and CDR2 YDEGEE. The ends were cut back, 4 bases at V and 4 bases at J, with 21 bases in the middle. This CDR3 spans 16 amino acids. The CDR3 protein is CASSPPWAGPGYEQYF. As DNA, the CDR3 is TGTGCCAGCAGCCCCCCCTGGGCAGGCCCAGGGTACGAGCAGTACTTC.

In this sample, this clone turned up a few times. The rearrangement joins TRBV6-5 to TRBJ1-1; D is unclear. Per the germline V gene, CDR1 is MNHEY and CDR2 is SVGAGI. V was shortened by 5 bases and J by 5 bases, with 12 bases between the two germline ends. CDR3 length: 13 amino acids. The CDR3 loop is CASSNARGTEAFF. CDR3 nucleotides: TGTGCCAGCAGTAACGCCCGAGGGACTGAAGCTTTCTTT.

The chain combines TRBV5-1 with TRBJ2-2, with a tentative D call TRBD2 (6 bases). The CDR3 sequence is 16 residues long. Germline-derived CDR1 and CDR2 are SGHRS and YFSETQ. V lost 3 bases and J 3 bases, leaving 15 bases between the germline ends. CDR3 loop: CASSWPFAGHTGELFF. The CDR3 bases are TGCGCCAGCAGCTGGCCCTTCGCGGGGCACACCGGGGAGCTGTTTTTT.

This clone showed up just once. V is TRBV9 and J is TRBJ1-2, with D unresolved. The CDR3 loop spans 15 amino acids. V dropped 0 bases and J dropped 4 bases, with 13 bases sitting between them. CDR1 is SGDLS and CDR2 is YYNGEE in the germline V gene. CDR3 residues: CASSVGSGQIYGYTF. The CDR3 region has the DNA TGTGCCAGCAGCGTAGGTTCTGGCCAGATCTATGGCTACACCTTC.

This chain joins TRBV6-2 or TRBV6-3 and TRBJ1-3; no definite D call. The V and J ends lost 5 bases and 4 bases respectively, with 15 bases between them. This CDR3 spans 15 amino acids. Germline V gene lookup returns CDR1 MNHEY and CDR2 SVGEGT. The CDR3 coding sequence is TGTGCCAGCAGTGACCACGGCACGACAGGAAACACCATATATTTT. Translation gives CASSDHGTTGNTIYF.